Listed here is a single T cell receptor (beta chain). This clonotype was detected a few times. Its target antigen remains unknown. Within one base of it there is no much larger clone, and no base qualities were kept. This sample was included in a study of T-cell memory formation after mild COVID-19 (dated by TCRdb to the early 2020s). Regarding the study in general: TCR sequence clusters from the two donors were largely donor specific. In a couple of donors, T-cell clones that expanded and contracted after mild COVID-19 were followed by sequencing TCRalpha and TCRbeta repertoires longitudinally. Two young, previously healthy adult volunteers made up the cohort, one male and one female. The paper's findings and limits, for the study overall: Only two mild cases were covered by the study, and larger cohorts that include severe cases with pre-infection samples were considered necessary. Contracting CD4+ clones were found mainly in CM and EM memory subsets, while CD8+ clones were enriched in EMRA. The second-wave clones that peaked on day 37 were not confirmed to be SARS-CoV-2 specific. Some responding clones were detected in pre-infection memory, suggesting pre-existing cross-reactive memory T cells joined the SARS-CoV-2 response. From day 15 to 85, contracting clones showed balanced CD4/CD8 phenotypes, whereas a second wave of clones that expanded from day 15 to 37 leaned towards CD4+.

Ficoll-Paque density gradient centrifugation was used to isolate PBMCs. CDR1 and CDR2 were assigned from the germline V gene as SGHRS and YFSETQ. Cut back by 5 bases and 2 bases, the V and J ends lie 14 bases apart. The CDR3 goes from the cysteine to the phenylalanine over 15 residues. Just the 45-base CDR3 DNA is kept, in frame starting at base 1. The reads were generated on an Illumina NovaSeq 6000. cDNA libraries for TCRalpha and TCRbeta were prepared by 5'RACE using constant-segment primers, with sample barcodes and unique molecular identifiers added. Trizol reagent was used to extract RNA from every sample. Amplification of the libraries took two PCR steps, and the second step added a second sample barcode plus Illumina TruSeq adapters. Sequencing of libraries was performed on an Illumina NovaSeq with 2 x 150 bp paired-end reads. As for how the authors treated the data: With migec v1.2.7, reads were demultiplexed and then collapsed into UMI-guided consensus sequences. With mixcr v2.1.11, UMI consensuses were aligned to TRA and TRB V and J templates and assembled into clonotypes. Clonotypes were classified as expanded or contracted when called significant by both edgeR and NoisET, with noise models trained on biological replicates. For edgeR calls, a false discovery rate-adjusted p below 0.01 and a log2 fold-change threshold of 1 were applied. As an exploratory analysis of dynamics, max-normalized trajectories of the 1000 most abundant clonotypes were examined by PCA with hierarchical clustering. Separately sequenced CD4+ and CD8+ repertoires were used to assign the CD4 or CD8 phenotype of responding clones. In-frame beta chains were kept once TCRdb had trimmed the public reads at Q25 with fastp and called clones with MiXCR. Records with the same CDR3 protein are collapsed into one entry carrying the most frequent genes and DNA. The V and J calls follow TCRdb's processing rather than the paper's. This sample gives around 530,000 distinct CDR3 sequences in total; about a fifth of them show up just once. 8.4% of the sample is held by the ten biggest clonotypes.

This receptor was taken from an adult woman who had mild COVID-19 (a few samples of this study predate the infection). The sample titles of this study are shuffled in the database, so cell type and time point are left out; the donor was told from shared clones. The chain couples TRBV5-1 to TRBJ1-3, with a weak D call of TRBD1 (6 bases match). The sample was PBMCs or a T cell subset sorted from them (not recorded which). The CDR3 sequence is CASRGGGPTGNTIYF. The nucleotide sequence reads TGCGCCAGCAGGGGAGGGGGACCGACTGGAAACACCATATATTTT.